Listed below are T cell receptor beta chains from one sample, sequenced in a study of blood T cell repertoires in COVID-19. Only in-frame clones appear in the TCRdb table, and some are missing; sequencing was by immunoSEQ multiplex PCR. The sample carries 70,000 or so clones, around three quarters recorded once. Sequenced sample: peripheral blood. The receptors here all came from a woman aged 70-85 years with acute or convalescent COVID-19. The CDR3 runs from the conserved cysteine through the conserved F or W. The D gene is left open where the match is weak. The size entry is marked missing in some rows and otherwise reads once, few, many or a size class.

V	size	J	D	CDR3	DNA
TRBV12-3/TRBV12-4	NA	TRBJ2-7	TRBD1	CASTQGVRYEQYF	TGTGCCAGCACCCAGGGGGTGAGGTACGAGCAGTACTTC
TRBV19	once	TRBJ1-5	NA	CASSIGGNQPQHF	TGTGCCAGTAGTATAGGCGGGAATCAGCCCCAGCATTTT
TRBV7-2	NA	TRBJ2-5	TRBD2	CASSLGLAGDETQYF	TGTGCCAGCAGCTTAGGGCTAGCGGGAGACGAGACCCAGTACTTC
TRBV15	many	TRBJ2-2	TRBD2	CATSRVSGAFRNTGELFF	TGTGCCACCAGCAGAGTGAGCGGGGCGTTTAGGAACACCGGGGAGCTGTTTTTT
TRBV15	NA	TRBJ2-5	NA	CATSMTYQETQYF	TGTGCCACCAGCATGACTTACCAAGAGACCCAGTACTTC
TRBV11-2	NA	TRBJ2-7	NA	CASSSMPGDSKYF	TGTGCCAGCAGCTCTATGCCTGGAGACTCTAAGTACTTC
TRBV29-1	NA	TRBJ1-4	NA	CSVAGQLESEKLFF	TGCAGCGTCGCCGGACAGTTAGAGAGTGAAAAACTGTTTTTT
TRBV29-1	NA	TRBJ1-1	NA	CSVSQIMNTEAFF	TGCAGCGTTTCACAGATAATGAACACTGAAGCTTTCTTT
TRBV30	NA	TRBJ2-1	NA	CAWSVIQRGEQFF	TGTGCCTGGAGTGTAATCCAACGAGGTGAGCAGTTCTTC
TRBV19	NA	TRBJ2-3	TRBD2	CASGRGGRATPDTQYF	TGTGCCAGTGGGCGCGGGGGGAGGGCCACACCAGATACGCAGTATTTT
TRBV7-9	NA	TRBJ2-7	TRBD2	CASSSTGLAGRSSYEQYF	TGTGCCAGCAGCTCAACGGGACTAGCGGGGCGAAGCTCCTACGAGCAGTACTTC
TRBV10-2	once	TRBJ2-7	TRBD1	CASGQGAGYEQYF	TGCGCCAGCGGCCAGGGGGCCGGGTACGAGCAGTACTTC
TRBV12-3/TRBV12-4	NA	TRBJ2-7	TRBD1	CASSLRQGYEQYF	TGTGCCAGCAGTTTGCGACAGGGCTACGAGCAGTACTTC
TRBV5-6	NA	TRBJ1-6	TRBD1	CASTYGQGSSPLHF	TGTGCCAGCACCTATGGACAGGGAAGTTCACCCCTCCACTTT
TRBV5-4	many	TRBJ2-6	TRBD1	CASLPGQANSGANVLTF	TGTGCCAGCCTCCCGGGACAGGCGAACTCTGGGGCCAACGTCCTGACTTTC
TRBV19	medium-sized	TRBJ2-7	TRBD2	CASSPMRSAGGTYEQYF	TGTGCCAGTAGTCCTATGAGGTCCGCGGGGGGGACCTACGAGCAGTACTTC
TRBV7-3	NA	TRBJ2-3	NA	CASSLTMTADTQYF	TGTGCCAGCAGCCTGACAATGACAGCAGATACGCAGTATTTT
TRBV20-1	NA	TRBJ1-4	NA	CSASPQGQRNEKLFF	TGCAGTGCTAGTCCGCAAGGACAGAGGAATGAAAAACTGTTTTTT
TRBV27	NA	TRBJ1-5	NA	CASRFSGTGPAGSNQPQHF	TGTGCCAGCAGATTTAGCGGAACAGGTCCCGCGGGTAGCAATCAGCCCCAGCATTTT
TRBV6-2/TRBV6-3	NA	TRBJ1-5	NA	CASSYSGRYGQPQHF	TGTGCCAGCAGTTACTCGGGCAGGTATGGCCAGCCCCAGCATTTT
TRBV4-3	NA	TRBJ2-5	NA	CASSQGAETQYF	TGCGCCAGCAGCCAGGGGGCGGAGACCCAGTACTTC
TRBV27	NA	TRBJ2-1	TRBD1	CASSLRSGQGYNEQFF	TGTGCCAGCAGTTTACGGTCGGGACAGGGCTACAATGAGCAGTTCTTC
TRBV5-4	NA	TRBJ2-7	NA	CASSWEGGSYEQYF	TGTGCCAGCAGCTGGGAAGGGGGTTCCTACGAGCAGTACTTC
TRBV27	NA	TRBJ1-5	TRBD1	CASSLSPRQGQPQHF	TGTGCCAGCAGTTTATCCCCAAGACAGGGGCAGCCCCAGCATTTT
TRBV6-5	NA	TRBJ1-1	NA	CASPSRGSTTEAFF	TGTGCCAGCCCGTCCCGGGGGAGTACCACTGAAGCTTTCTTT
TRBV5-1	NA	TRBJ2-2	NA	CASSPEGGRGLTGELFF	TGCGCCAGCAGCCCGGAGGGGGGGCGAGGTTTAACCGGGGAGCTGTTTTTT
TRBV4-1	NA	TRBJ2-3	TRBD1	CASSQPGQGPRTNTQYF	TGCGCCAGCAGCCAGCCGGGACAGGGGCCACGCACTAATACGCAGTATTTT
TRBV5-4	once	TRBJ1-2	NA	CASREGAIGGYTF	TGTGCCAGCAGGGAAGGGGCAATTGGGGGCTACACCTTC
TRBV7-9	NA	TRBJ1-5	NA	CASSSQPRGAYSNQPQHF	TGTGCCAGCAGCTCACAGCCACGGGGAGCCTATAGCAATCAGCCCCAGCATTTT
TRBV5-1	few	TRBJ2-2	NA	CASSLGPGGNTGELFF	TGCGCCAGCAGCTTGGGTCCGGGGGGCAACACCGGGGAGCTGTTTTTT
TRBV10-1	NA	TRBJ2-5	TRBD1	CASSDSRGQETQYF	TGCGCCAGCAGTGATTCCAGGGGGCAGGAGACCCAGTACTTC
TRBV11-2	NA	TRBJ1-2	NA	CASTPGAGGINYGYTF	TGTGCCAGCACCCCGGGCGCAGGAGGGATTAACTATGGCTACACCTTC
TRBV24-1	NA	TRBJ2-1	NA	CATSDLGEAGLNEQFF	TGTGCCACCAGTGATTTGGGGGAGGCAGGGCTGAATGAGCAGTTCTTC
TRBV19	NA	TRBJ1-2	NA	CASSKGGSYTF	TGTGCCAGTAGTAAAGGAGGGAGCTACACCTTC
TRBV4-1	few	TRBJ1-5	NA	CASSQIGTNQPQHF	TGCGCCAGCAGCCAAATCGGTACCAATCAGCCCCAGCATTTT
TRBV7-9	NA	TRBJ2-1	TRBD2	CASSLGLAGGRNEQFF	TGTGCCAGCAGCTTAGGCCTAGCGGGGGGGCGCAATGAGCAGTTCTTC
TRBV11-2	few	TRBJ1-3	NA	CASSPAASGNTIYF	TGTGCCAGCAGTCCAGCGGCCTCTGGAAACACCATATATTTT
TRBV13	NA	TRBJ2-2	TRBD2	CASSLSGRVYTGELFF	TGTGCCAGCAGCTTAAGCGGGAGGGTATACACCGGGGAGCTGTTTTTT
TRBV27	NA	TRBJ1-2	NA	CASFPGGGYGYTF	TGTGCCAGCTTCCCGGGGGGGGGCTATGGCTACACCTTC
TRBV7-2	NA	TRBJ2-1	TRBD2	CASSQGTSGYNEQFF	TGTGCCAGCAGCCAGGGAACTAGCGGTTACAATGAGCAGTTCTTC
TRBV6-5	NA	TRBJ2-4	NA	CASSLTVLAKNIQYF	TGTGCCAGCAGTCTGACAGTCCTAGCCAAAAACATTCAGTACTTC
TRBV28	NA	TRBJ2-7	TRBD1	CASSKGDSRYEQYF	TGTGCCAGCAGCAAGGGGGACAGTCGCTACGAGCAGTACTTC
TRBV24-1	NA	TRBJ2-1	TRBD2	CATSGRVNEQFF	TGTGCCACAAGCGGGAGGGTCAATGAGCAGTTCTTC
TRBV6-6	once	TRBJ2-3	NA	CASSGGTDTQYF	TGTGCCAGCAGCGGGGGCACAGATACGCAGTATTTT
TRBV12-5	NA	TRBJ2-7	NA	CASGLVQGSPSSYEQYF	TGTGCTAGTGGTTTGGTGCAGGGTAGCCCCTCCTCCTACGAGCAGTACTTC
TRBV15	NA	TRBJ1-1	NA	CATSRDLAGNVGAEAFF	TGTGCCACCAGCAGAGATTTGGCAGGAAACGTCGGCGCTGAAGCTTTCTTT